The 10 T cell receptor beta chains below come from one sample, sequenced in a study of post-analysis software for immune sequencing data. Study-wide results and limits: TRBV5-6, TRBV5-1 and TRBV20-1 were among roughly 5 TRBV segments more frequent in patients than controls.

Tagging with unique molecular identifiers was a feature of the TCR beta cDNA libraries. TCRdb processed the PCR reads anew with MiXCR; each CDR3 protein has one entry. Of 820,000 or so distinct CDR3 sequences in the sample, about 50% were seen once. These receptors have no identified antigens. The sequenced material came from blood. These receptors were taken from a girl aged 10-17 years with multiple sclerosis.

The CDR3 coding sequence is TGTGCCAGTAGTACCCACCGGGCAGGGAGAGAGACCCAGTACTTC. Translating gives CASSTHRAGRETQYF. The chain employs TRBV19 and TRBJ2-7; D tentatively fits TRBD1 or TRBD2 (5 bases each). The J call may be mistaken, given a closer DNA end match to TRBJ2-5. Germline V gene sequence: CDR1 LNHDA, CDR2 SQIVND (reference sequence). The CDR3 runs to 15 residues.

This chain links TRBV10-3 with TRBJ1-4, with D possibly matching TRBD1 (6 bases). Germline V gene sequence: CDR1 ENHRY, CDR2 SYGVKD. V lost 7 bases to trimming and J lost 8 bases, with 14 bases between them. The CDR3 has 13 residues. The DNA for the CDR3 is TGTGCCATCAAAAGGGGGACTGGGGAAAAACTGTTTTTT. Encoded protein: CAIKRGTGEKLFF.

This chain joins TRBV29-1 and TRBJ2-1, with 14 bases fitting TRBD2. The germline gives CDR1 SQVTM, CDR2 ANQGSEA. This CDR3 spans 15 amino acids. J was trimmed by 2 bases and V by 7 bases; bases with no gene match: 4. CDR3 region: CSGGTSGRAYNEQFF. CDR3 sequence (DNA): TGCAGCGGGGGGACTAGCGGGAGAGCCTACAATGAGCAGTTCTTC.

The chain uses TRBV10-3 and TRBJ2-7, with TRBD1 matching 10 bases. The CDR3 covers 12 residues. V shed 8 bases, J shed 5 bases, and the junction held 3 bases outside the gene matches. Germline CDR1 ENHRY, CDR2 SYGVKD. CDR3 in DNA: TGTGCCATCGGGGACAGGGGTAACGAGCAGTACTTC. As protein: CAIGDRGNEQYF.

This clonotype was observed a handful of times. The V gene is TRBV29-1, the J gene TRBJ1-2; 7 nucleotides line up with TRBD1. This CDR3 contains 15 residues. Germline trimming cut 6 bases from V and 0 bases from J; bases unmatched to any gene: 10. From germline, CDR1 is SQVTM and CDR2 ANQGSEA. CDR3 residues: CSVRQGWGTNYGYTF. The CDR3 region has the DNA TGCAGCGTCCGACAGGGATGGGGAACTAACTATGGCTACACCTTC.

The J gene is TRBJ1-1, the V gene TRBV10-3; 12 bases line up with TRBD1. Per germline, CDR1 ENHRY and CDR2 SYGVKD. After removal of 8 bases from V and 10 bases from J, the junction contained 14 bases not matched to a gene. The CDR3 is 15 residues long. CDR3 sequence (DNA): TGTGCCATCCGACCGGGGGACAGGGGGCTCAGCAGAGCTTTCTTT. Residues: CAIRPGDRGLSRAFF.

The chain employs TRBV4-2 and TRBJ2-7; D is perhaps TRBD1 (5 bases). The ends were cut back, 0 bases at V and 4 bases at J, with 13 bases in the middle. Germline V gene data show CDR1 as LGHNA and CDR2 as YNFKEQ. The CDR3 loop spans 15 amino acids. The CDR3 DNA sequence: TGTGCCAGCAGCCAAGATCCCGGCAGGGTGTACGAGCAGTACTTC. Its protein product is CASSQDPGRVYEQYF.

The rearrangement links TRBV5-1 to TRBJ2-4, with D perhaps TRBD1 (6 bases). The better agreement between TRBJ2-7 and the DNA end casts doubt on the J call. There are 16 residues in the CDR3. Germline CDR1 reads SGHRS; CDR2 reads YFSETQ. The CDR3 nucleotides read TGCGCCAGCAGCTCCCCGCCCGGACAGATATACTACGAGCAGTACTTC. It yields the protein CASSSPPGQIYYEQYF.

The J gene is TRBJ2-1, the V gene TRBV20-1; D call uncertain. Per the germline V gene, CDR1 is DFQATT and CDR2 is SNEGSKA (reference sequence). V dropped 0 bases and J dropped 13 bases, with 19 bases sitting between them. The CDR3 extends over 14 amino acids. The CDR3 is CSAREFAKRLLQFF. DNA for the CDR3: TGCAGTGCTAGAGAATTTGCGAAGCGCCTTCTCCAGTTCTTC.

The chain links TRBV5-1 to TRBJ1-5, with D tentatively TRBD1 (6 bases). The V end was cut by 0 bases, the J end by 7 bases, with 14 bases between. This CDR3 comprises 15 residues. Germline V gives CDR1 SGHRS, CDR2 YFSETQ. CDR3 DNA: TGCGCCAGCAGCTTGGGCGGGGGGCTAGAACAGCCCCAGCATTTT. Its protein product is CASSLGGGLEQPQHF. Looking up the rest from reference TRBV5-1 and TRBJ1-5 gives the full variable domain: KAGVTQTPRYLIKTRGQQVTLSCSPISGHRSVSWYQQTPGQGLQFLFEYFSETQRNKGNFPGRFSGRQFSNSRSEMNVSTLELGDSALYLCASSLGGGLEQPQHFGDGTRLSIL.